What follows are 21 T cell receptor beta chains derived from one specimen sequenced in a study of blood T cell repertoires in COVID-19. The method was immunoSEQ multiplex PCR; TCRdb's version includes in-frame clones alone and lacks a portion of them. The sample yields some 230,000 clones, 80% to 90% seen once. The source material was peripheral blood. The receptors derive from a young man who had recovered from COVID-19.

The V and J genes are TRBV4-1 and TRBJ1-2, with a possible D match to TRBD1 (5 bases). Per the germline V gene, CDR1 is MGHRA and CDR2 is YSYEKL. The germline V and J ends were trimmed by 3 bases and 1 base, with 18 bases remaining between them. The CDR3 runs to 17 residues. The CDR3 DNA reads as TGCGCCAGCAGCCAGGGGCGGGATCTGAGTCTTAACTATGGCTACACCTTC. Protein sequence: CASSQGRDLSLNYGYTF.

V and J are TRBV25-1 and TRBJ1-2; no clear D. This CDR3 contains 13 residues. The germline V gene has CDR1 MGHDK and CDR2 SYGVNS. V was trimmed by 3 bases and J by 2 bases, leaving 7 bases between them. The CDR3 sequence: CASSEMTNYGYTF. The CDR3 DNA sequence: TGTGCCAGCAGTGAGATGACAAACTATGGCTACACCTTC.

The J gene is TRBJ2-7, the V gene TRBV2, with 7 bases identical to TRBD1. The V and J ends lost 7 bases and 4 bases, in that order; junction bases with no gene match: 13. This CDR3 spans 15 amino acids. Germline CDR1 SNHLY, CDR2 FYNNEI. The CDR3 sequence is CASMRGDSSVYEQYF. CDR3 sequence (DNA): TGTGCCAGCATGAGAGGGGACAGCTCCGTTTACGAGCAGTACTTC.

The CDR3 DNA sequence: TGTGCCAGTATGGGGGCCACGAGATCCTACAATGAGCAGTTCTTC. Translated: CASMGATRSYNEQFF. The chain links TRBV19 to TRBJ2-1, with D possibly TRBD1 on 6 matching bases. The CDR3 consists of 15 residues. Germline loops: CDR1 LNHDA, CDR2 SQIVND (reference sequence). Between the trimmed V and J ends, which lost 7 bases and 1 base, there was a span of 14 bases.

The rearrangement joins TRBV6-5 to TRBJ2-1, with 9 bases matching TRBD2. With V trimmed by 4 bases and J by 6 bases, 10 bases remained unmatched. Germline V lookup: CDR1 MNHEY, CDR2 SVGAGI. The CDR3 runs to 16 residues. CDR3 in amino acids: CASSSAPSGARNEQFF. CDR3 nucleotides: TGTGCCAGCAGTTCGGCCCCTAGCGGGGCCCGCAATGAGCAGTTCTTC.

The rearrangement links TRBV6-5 to TRBJ1-5; D unresolved. Looked up from germline, CDR1 is MNHEY and CDR2 is SVGAGI. The CDR3 has 14 amino acids. The V end was cut by 6 bases, the J end by 7 bases, with 16 bases between. Here the CDR3 DNA reads TGTGCCAGCAGCAGCCTAGGTTTCGGGCAGCCCCAGCATTTT. Translated: CASSSLGFGQPQHF.

The chain has TRBV6-5 and TRBJ2-7, with 7 nucleotides matching TRBD1. The CDR3 runs 14 residues. After removal of 2 bases from V and 4 bases from J, the junction contained 5 bases not matched to a gene. Germline CDR1 and CDR2: MNHEY and SVGAGI. CDR3 nucleotides: TGTGCCAGCAGTTACGCGACAGGGTTGTACGAGCAGTACTTC. This translates into CASSYATGLYEQYF.

The genes are TRBV19 and TRBJ1-1, with 8 bases identical to TRBD1. Germline loops: CDR1 LNHDA, CDR2 SQIVND (reference sequence). V trimming: 2 bases; J trimming: 5 bases; junction bases outside the gene matches: 10. CDR3 length equals 16 residues. CDR3 in DNA: TGTGCCAGTAGTATAACTTGGACAGGGAGGTTGACTGAAGCTTTCTTT. This sequence encodes CASSITWTGRLTEAFF.

This chain uses TRBV18 with TRBJ2-5; D not certain. The CDR3 has 14 amino acids. The V gene's germline CDR1 is KGHSH and CDR2 LQKENI. V dropped 3 bases and J dropped 5 bases, with 13 bases sitting between them. The CDR3 region is CASSPSDSWETQYF. The CDR3, as DNA: TGTGCCAGCTCACCGTCGGATAGCTGGGAGACCCAGTACTTC.

The chain links TRBV4-2 to TRBJ2-3; 8 nucleotides align to TRBD1. CDR1 and CDR2 (germline): LGHNA, YNFKEQ. The CDR3 has 15 residues. With 4 bases clipped from V and 2 bases from J, the junction kept 5 bases outside the gene matches. CDR3 protein: CASSPLQGATDTQYF. The CDR3 nucleotides read TGTGCCAGCAGCCCCCTCCAGGGGGCCACAGATACGCAGTATTTT.

Of note for this clone: The same CDR3 arises from other DNA sequences in this sample as well. The genes are TRBV7-2 and TRBJ1-1, with D maybe TRBD1 (6 bases). The CDR3 totals 14 residues. The V gene lost 3 bases and the J gene lost 1 base, with 9 bases spanning the gap. Germline values: CDR1 SGHTA, CDR2 FQGNSA. Written as DNA, the CDR3 is TGTGCCAGCAGCTTTCTAGGGGGGAACACTGAAGCTTTCTTT. This sequence encodes CASSFLGGNTEAFF.

The gene calls are TRBV5-8 and TRBJ1-2, with a possible D match to TRBD1 (6 bases). The CDR3 is made up of 15 amino acids. Germline assignment: CDR1 SGHTS and CDR2 YDEGEE. V was pared by 2 bases and J by 4 bases, with 15 bases between. In nucleotides, the CDR3 is TGTGCCAGCAGCTTAAGGGGGAATAAAGTCTATGGCTACACCTTC. It specifies CASSLRGNKVYGYTF.

This clone was found a few times. The chain carries TRBV11-3 and TRBJ1-1; D is ambiguous. From germline, CDR1 is SGHNT and CDR2 YENEEA. The length of the CDR3 is 13 residues. V lost 4 bases to trimming and J lost 0 bases, with 6 bases between them. The CDR3 DNA sequence: TGTGCCAGCAGCTCTTTAATGAACACTGAAGCTTTCTTT. This encodes CASSSLMNTEAFF.

V usage is TRBV7-2 and J usage is TRBJ1-1; TRBD1 might be the D (5 bases). This CDR3 region has 14 residues. The V end lost 6 bases, the J end lost 3 bases, and 14 bases lay between the germline ends. Germline loops: CDR1 SGHTA, CDR2 FQGNSA. The CDR3 DNA is TGTGCCAGCAGTAGACAGTCAGGATACACTGAAGCTTTCTTT. Protein: CASSRQSGYTEAFF. Drawing the rest from reference TRBV7-2 and TRBJ1-1, the complete variable domain is GAGVSQSPSNKVTEKGKDVELRCDPISGHTALYWYRQSLGQGLEFLIYFQGNSAPDKSGLPSDRFSAERTGGSVSTLTIQRTQQEDSAVYLCASSRQSGYTEAFFGQGTRLTVV.

V gene TRBV7-9 combines with J gene TRBJ2-7; D gene ambiguous. Germline V gene data show CDR1 as SEHNR and CDR2 as FQNEAQ (reference sequence). V was clipped by 1 base and J by 7 bases, with 8 bases between them. This CDR3 region has 12 residues. CDR3 sequence (DNA): TGTGCCAGCAGCTTAGGGCCATTGGAGCAGTACTTC. This sequence encodes CASSLGPLEQYF.

This clone was found a few times. The rearrangement links TRBV7-9 to TRBJ2-1; possibly TRBD2 for D (6 bases). This CDR3 region has 16 residues. V was shortened by 5 bases and J by 0 bases, with 14 bases between the two germline ends. Germline values: CDR1 SEHNR, CDR2 FQNEAQ (reference sequence). The CDR3 spells CASSPRGPHSYNEQFF. The CDR3, as DNA: TGTGCCAGCAGCCCGCGGGGACCGCACTCCTACAATGAGCAGTTCTTC.

This clone was seen only a few times. The J gene is TRBJ2-7, the V gene TRBV19, with 15 bases fitting TRBD2. The CDR3 spans 15 residues. The germline V gene encodes CDR1 LNHDA and CDR2 SQIVND (reference sequence). The V segment lost 6 bases and the J segment 4 bases; nucleotides outside the gene matches: 4. The CDR3 DNA reads TGTGCCAGTAGCCGGACTAGCGGGGGGGATTACGAGCAGTACTTC. This codes for CASSRTSGGDYEQYF.

The chain recombines TRBV19 with TRBJ1-1, with TRBD1 identical over 9 bases. V lost 4 bases to trimming and J lost 1 base; unmatched junction nucleotides: 4. Per the germline V gene, CDR1 is LNHDA and CDR2 is SQIVND (reference sequence). CDR3 length: 15 amino acids. DNA of the CDR3: TGTGCCAGTAGTAGGACAGGGGCCAGGAACACTGAAGCTTTCTTT. Translated: CASSRTGARNTEAFF.

V usage is TRBV11-1 and J usage is TRBJ2-2, with D hard to call. Germline V gene sequence: CDR1 SGHAT, CDR2 FQDESV (reference sequence). V was clipped by 2 bases and J by 5 bases, with 6 bases between them. The CDR3 is made up of 13 amino acids. CDR3 bases: TGTGCCAGCAGCTTACTCGGGACCGGGGAGCTGTTTTTT. Its protein is CASSLLGTGELFF.

This clone appeared a single time. V usage is TRBV6-1 and J usage is TRBJ1-5; D is uncertain. Germline V gene data show CDR1 as MNHNS and CDR2 as SASEGT. V was trimmed by 2 bases and J by 9 bases, leaving 11 bases between them. The CDR3 covers 13 residues. Here the CDR3 reads CASSEFVNGPQHF. The CDR3 nucleotides read TGTGCCAGCAGTGAATTTGTAAACGGGCCCCAGCATTTT.

The genes are TRBV11-2 and TRBJ1-2, with 10 nucleotides matching TRBD1. The CDR3 is made up of 12 amino acids. CDR1 and CDR2 from the germline V gene are SGHAT and FQNNGV. The junction had 5 bases not matched to a gene; V was cut back by 11 bases and J by 5 bases. The CDR3 here is CAERDRGYGYTF. CDR3 nucleotides: TGTGCCGAACGGGACAGGGGATATGGCTACACCTTC.